This TCR beta chain was captured in a study of CD8+ T cells in alopecia areata. Following extraction, RNA underwent reverse transcription to cDNA, which served as the sequencing template. Data came from immunoSEQ multiplex PCR; TCRdb stores just in-frame clones and leaves some out. Of 50,000 to 70,000 clones listed, around 47% are singletons. Peripheral blood samples and lesional scalp punch biopsies were obtained from alopecia areata patients. V was shortened by 0 bases and J by 8 bases, with 16 bases between the two germline ends. CDR1 is SGHDN and CDR2 is FVKESK in the germline V gene. This CDR3 region has 16 residues.

The chain uses TRBV14 and TRBJ1-4; D gene ambiguous. The sample taken for sequencing was NKG2D-low CD8+ T cells sorted from blood. This TCR was sampled from a human donor with alopecia areata. CDR3: CASSQDITRRGEKLFF. DNA of the CDR3: TGTGCCAGCAGCCAAGATATCACCCGAAGAGGGGAAAAACTGTTTTTT.